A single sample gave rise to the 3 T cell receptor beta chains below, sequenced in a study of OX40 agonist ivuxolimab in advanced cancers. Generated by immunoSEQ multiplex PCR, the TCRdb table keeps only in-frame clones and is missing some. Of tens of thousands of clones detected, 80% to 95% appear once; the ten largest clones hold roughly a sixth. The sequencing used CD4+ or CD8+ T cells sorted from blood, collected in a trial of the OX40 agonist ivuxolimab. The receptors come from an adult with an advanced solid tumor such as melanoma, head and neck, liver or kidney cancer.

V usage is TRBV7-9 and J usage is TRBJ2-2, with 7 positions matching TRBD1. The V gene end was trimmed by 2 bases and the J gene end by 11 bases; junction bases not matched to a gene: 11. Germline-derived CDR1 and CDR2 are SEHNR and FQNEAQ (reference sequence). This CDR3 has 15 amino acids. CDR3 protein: CASSLPGQAVGELFF. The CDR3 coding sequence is TGTGCCAGCAGCTTACCAGGACAGGCGGTTGGAGAGCTGTTTTTT.

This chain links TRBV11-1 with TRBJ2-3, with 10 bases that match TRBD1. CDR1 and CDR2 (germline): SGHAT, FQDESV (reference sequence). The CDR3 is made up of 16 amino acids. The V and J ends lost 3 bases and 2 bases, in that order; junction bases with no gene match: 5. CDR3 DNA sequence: TGTGCCAGCAGCTTTAAGGGACAGGGGTTCACAGATACGCAGTATTTT. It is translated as CASSFKGQGFTDTQYF. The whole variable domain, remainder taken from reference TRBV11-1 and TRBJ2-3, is EAEVAQSPRYKITEKSQAVAFWCDPISGHATLYWYRQILGQGPELLVQFQDESVVDDSQLPKDRFSAERLKGVDSTLKIQPAELGDSAMYLCASSFKGQGFTDTQYFGPGTRLTVL.

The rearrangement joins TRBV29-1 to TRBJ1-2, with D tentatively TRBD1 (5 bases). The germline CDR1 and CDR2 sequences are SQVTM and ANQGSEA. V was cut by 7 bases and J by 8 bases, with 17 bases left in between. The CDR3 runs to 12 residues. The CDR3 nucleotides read TGCAGCGCACCGGGGACCCCCGGCGGCTACACCTTC. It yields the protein CSAPGTPGGYTF.